Below are 17 T cell receptor beta chains sequenced from a single sample in a study of blood T cells in healthy people across ages. A second roughly 6 to 11 cycle PCR used barcoded and J-beta primers. Via MiXCR, TCRdb re-called the 5' RACE reads, giving one row per CDR3 protein. The data contain about 970,000 distinct CDR3 sequences, roughly 51% of them seen just once; the ten biggest clones take up about a fifth. Specimen: blood. Receptors originate from a woman in her fifties or sixties in good health.

The chain is built from TRBV27 and TRBJ1-6, with D uncertain. Trimming cost V 6 bases and J 11 bases, with 20 bases left between them. Germline V gene data show CDR1 as MNHEY and CDR2 as SMNVEV (reference sequence). CDR3 size: 15 residues. CDR3: CASSPIKGGRPPLHF. For the CDR3, the DNA is TGTGCCAGCAGCCCAATAAAGGGAGGGAGGCCACCCCTCCACTTT.

This clonotype was counted many times. This chain connects TRBV20-1 to TRBJ2-7; D remains ambiguous. This CDR3 contains 11 residues. Trimming took 2 bases from V and 1 from J, leaving 3 bases between them. Germline V gene lookup returns CDR1 DFQATT and CDR2 SNEGSKA (reference sequence). The CDR3 DNA follows: TGCAGTGCTAGAATATCCTACGAGCAGTACTTC. This codes for CSARISYEQYF.

The gene calls are TRBV7-9 and TRBJ2-1; 9 positions match TRBD2. The trim removed 5 bases at V and 7 bases at J, leaving 12 bases unmatched. This CDR3 is built from 16 residues. Germline V gene lookup returns CDR1 SEHNR and CDR2 FQNEAQ (reference sequence). Here the CDR3 reads CASSNNGGRVKNEQFF. The CDR3 DNA reads as TGTGCCAGCAGCAATAATGGCGGGAGGGTCAAGAATGAGCAGTTCTTC.

The DNA for the CDR3 is TGCAGTGCCAAAGAGCGGACGGATAGCAATCAGCCCCAGCATTTT. This sequence encodes CSAKERTDSNQPQHF. V gene TRBV20-1 combines with J gene TRBJ1-5; D not certain. Trimming took off 6 bases at V and 0 bases at J, with 15 bases between the two ends. The CDR3 covers 15 residues. Germline CDR1 reads DFQATT; CDR2 reads SNEGSKA (reference sequence).

The gene calls are TRBV4-1 and TRBJ1-5; no reliable D call. V lost 1 base, J lost 5 bases, and 15 bases lay in between. The CDR3 has 16 amino acids. Germline CDR1 MGHRA, CDR2 YSYEKL. This CDR3 reads CASSQGGSPGDQPQHF. DNA of the CDR3: TGCGCCAGCAGCCAAGGTGGGTCCCCCGGGGATCAGCCCCAGCATTTT.

The J gene is TRBJ2-6, the V gene TRBV28; 10 bases are shared with TRBD1. J was trimmed by 4 bases and V by 3 bases; bases with no gene match: 6. CDR3 length equals 17 residues. Per the germline V gene, CDR1 is MDHEN and CDR2 is SYDVKM. Here the CDR3 reads CASSFGQGVPGANVLTF. DNA for the CDR3: TGTGCCAGCAGTTTTGGACAGGGGGTTCCGGGGGCCAACGTCCTGACTTTC.

A few counts support this clonotype. This chain uses TRBV28 with TRBJ2-3; 11 nucleotides align to TRBD1. The CDR3 has 13 amino acids. CDR1 and CDR2 from the germline V gene are MDHEN and SYDVKM. V lost 6 bases and J lost 8; bases outside the gene matches: 4. CDR3: CASRGTGGATQYF. Here the CDR3 DNA reads TGTGCCAGCAGGGGGACAGGGGGTGCTACGCAGTATTTT.

The chain couples TRBV27 to TRBJ2-5; no clear D gene. The CDR3 runs 13 residues. In germline, CDR1 is MNHEY, CDR2 SMNVEV (reference sequence). V lost 6 bases to trimming and J lost 11 bases, with 19 bases between them. The CDR3 DNA reads TGTGCCAGCAGCCCCCTACCAGTGGGTGAGCAGTACTTC. Its translation: CASSPLPVGEQYF.

The chain has TRBV27 and TRBJ2-1; D ambiguous. Trimming removed 2 bases from V and 4 bases from J, with 18 bases in between. The CDR3 runs to 17 residues. In germline, CDR1 is MNHEY, CDR2 SMNVEV (reference sequence). The CDR3 loop is CASSLEAARQPYNEQFF. Written as DNA, the CDR3 is TGTGCCAGCAGTTTAGAGGCAGCGAGACAACCTTACAATGAGCAGTTCTTC.

The J gene is TRBJ2-1, the V gene TRBV7-2; 9 nucleotides match TRBD2. V trimming: 6 bases; J trimming: 4 bases; junction bases outside the gene matches: 10. CDR1 and CDR2 from the germline V gene are SGHTA and FQGNSA. This CDR3 has 16 amino acids. The CDR3 loop is CASSSKAGGLYNEQFF. CDR3 nucleotides: TGTGCCAGCAGTTCGAAAGCGGGAGGTCTTTACAATGAGCAGTTCTTC.

CDR3: CASSRDRGRSYEQYF. The CDR3 DNA follows: TGTGCCAGCAGCCGTGACAGGGGACGCTCCTACGAGCAGTACTTC. This chain uses TRBV6-2 or TRBV6-3 with TRBJ2-7; 8 nucleotides match TRBD1. Germline CDR1 MNHEY, CDR2 SVGEGT. The junction had 7 bases not matched to a gene; V was cut back by 6 bases and J by 0 bases. The CDR3 is 15 amino acids.

The chain uses TRBV9 and TRBJ1-1, with D possibly TRBD1 on 5 matching bases. The CDR3 is 14 residues long. V lost 3 bases, J lost 8 bases, and 17 bases lay in between. Per germline, CDR1 SGDLS and CDR2 YYNGEE. The CDR3 loop is CASSAEWAGTEAFF. The CDR3, as DNA: TGTGCCAGCAGCGCCGAATGGGCAGGGACCGAAGCTTTCTTT.

The count of this clonotype is one. The genes are TRBV9 and TRBJ2-2; D unresolved. This CDR3 is built from 13 residues. Trimming took 3 bases from V and 6 from J, leaving 9 bases between them. The germline gives CDR1 SGDLS, CDR2 YYNGEE. Here the CDR3 DNA reads TGTGCCAGCAGCGCGGCAGTACCCGGGGAGCTGTTTTTT. Translating gives CASSAAVPGELFF.

This clonotype has just a few counts. The V and J genes are TRBV12-3 or TRBV12-4 and TRBJ2-5, with 7 nucleotides matching TRBD1. The CDR3 has 15 amino acids. After removal of 4 bases from V and 7 bases from J, the junction contained 12 bases not matched to a gene. The CDR3: CASSSAGTVQGTQYF. CDR3 coding DNA: TGTGCCAGCAGTTCCGCCGGGACAGTACAGGGGACCCAGTACTTC.

This clonotype was found a few times. The chain uses TRBV28 and TRBJ2-1; maybe TRBD2 (6 bases). The V and J ends lost 6 bases and 0 bases respectively, with 9 bases between them. Germline V gives CDR1 MDHEN, CDR2 SYDVKM. This CDR3 spans 14 amino acids. The CDR3 loop reads CASSPSVSYNEQFF. The CDR3 nucleotides are TGTGCCAGCAGCCCTAGCGTCTCCTACAATGAGCAGTTCTTC.

The chain is built from TRBV21-1 and TRBJ2-5. The J call is uncertain, as TRBJ2-7 better fits the DNA end. TRBV21-1 is tagged as a pseudogene. This CDR3 has 14 amino acids. The CDR3 nucleotides read TGTGCCAGCAGCAAAGAGCGCTCTCATTACGAGCAGTACTTC. It encodes CASSKERSHYEQYF.

V gene TRBV14 combines with J gene TRBJ1-2, with 9 bases that match TRBD1. The CDR3 loop spans 15 amino acids. CDR1 and CDR2 from the germline V gene are SGHDN and FVKESK. Unmatched junction bases numbered 3, after V lost 0 bases and J lost 4 bases. CDR3 in DNA: TGTGCCAGCAGCCAAGATGGGGACAGGGCCTATGGCTACACCTTC. It yields the protein CASSQDGDRAYGYTF.